These T cell receptor beta chains were read from a single sample in a study of blood T cell repertoires in COVID-19. The assay was immunoSEQ multiplex PCR, and TCRdb's table has in-frame clones only and misses some. In the table there are approximately 150,000 clones, 87% of which are singletons. Material for sequencing was peripheral blood. The receptor source for this set is a woman between 45 and 65 years old with acute or convalescent COVID-19. CDR3s include the opening cysteine and the closing phenylalanine or tryptophan. The order of the fields is J gene, clone size, D gene, V gene, CDR3 DNA, CDR3 protein. A D gene is named only where the DNA matches it firmly. A row's size may be missing; if present it is once, few, many or a size class.

TRBJ1-1,-,TRBD1,TRBV27,TGTGCCAGCAGTCTACTCCTCGGACAGGGGGTGAACACTGAAGCTTTCTTT,CASSLLLGQGVNTEAFF
TRBJ1-2,-,-,TRBV4-1,TGCGCCAGCAGCCAAGGGCAGCAAGCTAACTATGTCTACACCTTC,CASSQGQQANYVYTF
TRBJ2-1,-,TRBD2,TRBV6-2/TRBV6-3,TGTGCCAGCAGTTTCGGACTAGCGGAATACAATGAGCAGTTCTTC,CASSFGLAEYNEQFF
TRBJ1-2,-,-,TRBV11-1,TGTGCCAGCAGCTTAGGGACGGGAAACTATGGCTACACCTTC,CASSLGTGNYGYTF
TRBJ2-6,once,-,TRBV11-2,TGTGCCAGCAGCTTAGGGGGGCAGGGTCACTCTGGGGCCAACGTCCTGACTTTC,CASSLGGQGHSGANVLTF
TRBJ2-5,once,TRBD2,TRBV7-6,TGTGCCAGCAGCTTAGGAGGGACTAGAACTGAGACCCAGTACTTC,CASSLGGTRTETQYF
TRBJ2-2,few,-,TRBV5-1,TGCGCCAGCACCCGGAATAGAGACTCCGGGGAGCTGTTTTTT,CASTRNRDSGELFF
TRBJ1-1,-,TRBD1,TRBV19,TGTGCCAGTATTGACAGGGATAATATGAACACTGAAGCTTTCTTT,CASIDRDNMNTEAFF
TRBJ1-4,-,TRBD1,TRBV28,TGTGCCAGCAGTTGGCCAGGGGGCTCGGTAAAACTGTTTTTT,CASSWPGGSVKLFF
TRBJ1-2,-,TRBD1,TRBV27,TGTGCCAGCAGTTCGGACAGGGGGAACTATGGCTACACCTTC,CASSSDRGNYGYTF
TRBJ2-7,-,-,TRBV11-3,TGTGCCAGCAGCTTTGGTGGCGGGAAGACCTACGAGCAGTACTTC,CASSFGGGKTYEQYF
TRBJ1-3,-,-,TRBV6-6,TGTGCCAGCAGTTATGGAGACGTAGTGTCTGGAAACACCATATATTTT,CASSYGDVVSGNTIYF
TRBJ1-1,-,TRBD1,TRBV7-7,TGTGCCAGCAGCCCAAGACAGGGTTGGAAAGCTTTCTTT,CASSPRQGWKAFF
TRBJ1-2,-,-,TRBV7-2,TGTGCCAGCAGCTCCTGGGGCCGCAACTATGGCTACACCTTC,CASSSWGRNYGYTF
TRBJ2-3,-,-,TRBV18,TGTGCCAGCTCACCACCGGTCGGAGAATTTACGCAGTATTTT,CASSPPVGEFTQYF
TRBJ1-4,-,-,TRBV27,TGTGCCAGCAGTAGGGGAAGACAGTTGAATGAAAAACTGTTTTTT,CASSRGRQLNEKLFF
TRBJ2-1,-,-,TRBV6-6,TGTGCCAGCAGTTACTCTTTGAGGTTATCCTACAATGAGCAGTTCTTC,CASSYSLRLSYNEQFF
TRBJ1-1,-,TRBD1,TRBV7-9,TGTGCCAGCAGCATGGACAGGGGGAGGGCTTTCTTT,CASSMDRGRAFF
TRBJ2-6,-,-,TRBV6-5,TGTGCCAGCAGTTACTCATCCGTCTCTGGGGCCAACGTCCTGACTTTC,CASSYSSVSGANVLTF
TRBJ2-3,once,TRBD1,TRBV11-2,TGTGCCAGCAGCTTAGACGAAGACAGGGGCGCGACAGATACGCAGTATTTT,CASSLDEDRGATDTQYF
TRBJ1-4,-,-,TRBV19,TGTGCCAGTAGCCGACCCGGGGCAACTAATGAAAAACTGTTTTTT,CASSRPGATNEKLFF
TRBJ2-2,-,-,TRBV11-2,TGTGCCAGCCGTTCGTGGTTAGTGAACACCGGGGAGCTGTTTTTT,CASRSWLVNTGELFF
TRBJ2-5,-,TRBD2,TRBV30,TGTGCCTGGAGTACCCGTTGGGAGGGGACCCAGTACTTC,CAWSTRWEGTQYF
TRBJ2-2,-,-,TRBV6-5,TGTGCCAGCAGTCCGAAGCAGGTCGGGGAGCTGTTTTTT,CASSPKQVGELFF
TRBJ1-5,-,TRBD1,TRBV4-2,TGTGCCAGCAGCCAGGGACAGGGAGGGAATCAGCCCCAGCATTTT,CASSQGQGGNQPQHF
TRBJ2-7,once,-,TRBV14,TGTGCCAGCAGCCGAACGGGAGCAAAGAGCGAGCAGTACTTC,CASSRTGAKSEQYF
TRBJ1-1,-,-,TRBV19,TGTGCCAGTAAAGGAGTGTCCGAGAACACTGAAGCTTTCTTT,CASKGVSENTEAFF
TRBJ2-7,-,-,TRBV4-1,TGCGCCAGCAGCCAAGGGTACGGTTCTTCCTACGAGCAGTACTTC,CASSQGYGSSYEQYF
TRBJ1-2,-,TRBD1,TRBV27,TGTGCCAGCAGGTTTTTTATGCCCGGGACAGGGGGGTATGGCTACACCTTC,CASRFFMPGTGGYGYTF
TRBJ2-7,once,TRBD1,TRBV7-9,TGTGCCAGCAGCCAGACAGGGGGCTACGAGCAGTACTTC,CASSQTGGYEQYF
TRBJ2-1,-,-,TRBV11-2,TGTGCCAGCAGCTTTAGTACTAGTGACTACAATGAGCAGTTCTTC,CASSFSTSDYNEQFF
TRBJ2-7,-,TRBD2,TRBV13,TGTGCCAGCGGTAGCGGGGGGTCAGCCTACGAGCAGTACTTC,CASGSGGSAYEQYF
TRBJ1-1,-,-,TRBV18,TGTGCCAGCTCACCCCCCAACAGTATGAACACTGAAGCTTTCTTT,CASSPPNSMNTEAFF
TRBJ2-3,-,-,TRBV11-2,TGTGCCAGCAGCTTAGAGGGGGCATCAGATACGCAGTATTTT,CASSLEGASDTQYF
TRBJ1-5,-,TRBD1,TRBV12-5,TGTGCTAGTGGTTCCACCGGGACAGGGGGCGGAGATCAGCCCCAGCATTTT,CASGSTGTGGGDQPQHF
TRBJ2-7,-,-,TRBV29-1,TGCAGCGGGACAGTCTCCTACGAGCAGTACTTC,CSGTVSYEQYF